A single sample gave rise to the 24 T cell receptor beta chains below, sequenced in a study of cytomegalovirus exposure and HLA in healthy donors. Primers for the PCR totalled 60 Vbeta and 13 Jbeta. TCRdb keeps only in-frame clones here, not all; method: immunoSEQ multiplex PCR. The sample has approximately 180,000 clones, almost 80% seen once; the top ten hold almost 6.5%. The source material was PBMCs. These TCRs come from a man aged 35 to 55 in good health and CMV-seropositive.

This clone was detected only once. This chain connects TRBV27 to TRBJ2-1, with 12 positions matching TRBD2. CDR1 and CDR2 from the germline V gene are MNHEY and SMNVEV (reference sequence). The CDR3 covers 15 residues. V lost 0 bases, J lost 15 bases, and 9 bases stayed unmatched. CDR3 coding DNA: TGTGCCAGCAGTTTATCGGCCCTAGCGGGAGGGCCGGGGTTCTTC. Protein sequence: CASSLSALAGGPGFF.

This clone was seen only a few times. The CDR3 coding sequence is TGTGCCAGCAGTGAAAGGGGGGGACGAGACTACGAGCAGTACTTC. Its protein is CASSERGGRDYEQYF. V is TRBV6-1 and J is TRBJ2-7; D is possibly TRBD2 (7 bases). Trimming took off 2 bases at V and 3 bases at J, with 14 bases between the two ends. CDR1 MNHNS and CDR2 SASEGT come from the germline V gene. The CDR3 is 15 residues long.

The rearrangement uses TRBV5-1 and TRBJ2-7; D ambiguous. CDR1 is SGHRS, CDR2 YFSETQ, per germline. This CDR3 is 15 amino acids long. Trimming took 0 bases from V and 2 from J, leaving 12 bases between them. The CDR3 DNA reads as TGCGCCAGCAGCTTGGCAGGCAGCAGAACCTACGAGCAGTACTTC. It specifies CASSLAGSRTYEQYF.

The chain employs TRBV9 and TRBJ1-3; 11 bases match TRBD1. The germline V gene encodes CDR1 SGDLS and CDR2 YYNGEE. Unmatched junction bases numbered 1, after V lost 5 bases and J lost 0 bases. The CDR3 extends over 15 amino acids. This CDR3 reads CASRGQGVSGNTIYF. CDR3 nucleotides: TGTGCCAGCAGGGGACAGGGGGTCTCTGGAAACACCATATATTTT.

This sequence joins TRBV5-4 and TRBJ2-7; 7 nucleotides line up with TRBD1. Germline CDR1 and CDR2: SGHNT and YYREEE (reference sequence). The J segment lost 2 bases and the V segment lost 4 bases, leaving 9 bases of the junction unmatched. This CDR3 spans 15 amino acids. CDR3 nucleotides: TGTGCCAGCAGCCCGAGGGACAGCCGGACCTACGAGCAGTACTTC. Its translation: CASSPRDSRTYEQYF.

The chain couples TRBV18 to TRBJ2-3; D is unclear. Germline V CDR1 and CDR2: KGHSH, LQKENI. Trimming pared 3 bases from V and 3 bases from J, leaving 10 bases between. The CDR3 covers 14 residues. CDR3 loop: CASSPVAATDTQYF. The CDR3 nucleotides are TGTGCCAGCTCACCGGTAGCCGCAACAGATACGCAGTATTTT.

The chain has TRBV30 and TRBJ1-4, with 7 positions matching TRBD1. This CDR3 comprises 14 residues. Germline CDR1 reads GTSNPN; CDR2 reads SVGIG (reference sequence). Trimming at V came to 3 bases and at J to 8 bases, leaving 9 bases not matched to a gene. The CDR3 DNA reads TGTGCCTGGAGCCAAGGGACAGCCCAGGAAAAACTGTTTTTT. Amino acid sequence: CAWSQGTAQEKLFF.

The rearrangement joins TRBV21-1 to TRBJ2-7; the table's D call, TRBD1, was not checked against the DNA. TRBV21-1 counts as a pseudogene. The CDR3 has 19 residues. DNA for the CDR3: TGTGCCAGCAGCGGCGCCGGGACAGGAGAGAAGAGATTAACCTACGAGCAGTACTTC. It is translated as CASSGAGTGEKRLTYEQYF.

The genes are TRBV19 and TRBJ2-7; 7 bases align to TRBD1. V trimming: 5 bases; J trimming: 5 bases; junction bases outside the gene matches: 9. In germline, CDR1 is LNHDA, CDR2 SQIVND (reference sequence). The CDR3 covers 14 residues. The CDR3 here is CASSVRTGRHEQYF. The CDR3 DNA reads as TGTGCCAGTAGTGTACGGACAGGCCGGCACGAGCAGTACTTC.

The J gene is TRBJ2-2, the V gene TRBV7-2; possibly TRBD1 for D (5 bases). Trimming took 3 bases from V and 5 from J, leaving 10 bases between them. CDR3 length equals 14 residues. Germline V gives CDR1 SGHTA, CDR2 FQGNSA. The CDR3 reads CASSFRGATGELFF. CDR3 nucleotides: TGTGCCAGCAGCTTTCGTGGGGCTACCGGGGAGCTGTTTTTT.

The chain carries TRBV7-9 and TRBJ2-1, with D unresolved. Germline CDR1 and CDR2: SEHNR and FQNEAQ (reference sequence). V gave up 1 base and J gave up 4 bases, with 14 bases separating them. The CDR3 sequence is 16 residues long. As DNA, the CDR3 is TGTGCCAGCAGCTTAGACCCAGGTGTGGTTTACAATGAGCAGTTCTTC. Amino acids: CASSLDPGVVYNEQFF.

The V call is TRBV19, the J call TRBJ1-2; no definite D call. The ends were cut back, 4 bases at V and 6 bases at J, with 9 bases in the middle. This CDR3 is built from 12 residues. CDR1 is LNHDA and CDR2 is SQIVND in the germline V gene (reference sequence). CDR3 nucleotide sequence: TGTGCCAGTAGTACCCTCGGGAATGGCTACACCTTC. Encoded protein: CASSTLGNGYTF.

CDR3 sequence reads: CASSTDRGATGELFF. CDR3 sequence (DNA): TGTGCCAGCAGCACCGACAGGGGGGCGACCGGGGAGCTGTTTTTT. V and J are TRBV5-4 and TRBJ2-2, with 9 bases matching TRBD1. V lost 4 bases and J lost 5; bases outside the gene matches: 6. Per the germline V gene, CDR1 is SGHNT and CDR2 is YYREEE (reference sequence). CDR3 length: 15 amino acids.

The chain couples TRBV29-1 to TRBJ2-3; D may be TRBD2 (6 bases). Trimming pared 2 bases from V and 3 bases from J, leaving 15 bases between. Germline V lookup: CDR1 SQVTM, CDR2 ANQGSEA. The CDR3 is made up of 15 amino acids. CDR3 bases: TGCAGCGTTGAACGCGGGACGGAGCAGACAGATACGCAGTATTTT. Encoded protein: CSVERGTEQTDTQYF.

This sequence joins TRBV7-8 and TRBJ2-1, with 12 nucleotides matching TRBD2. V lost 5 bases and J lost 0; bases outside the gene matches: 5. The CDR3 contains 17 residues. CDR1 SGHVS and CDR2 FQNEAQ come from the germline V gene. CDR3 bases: TGTGCCAGCAGCGCGGGACTAGCGGGCAGCTCCTACAATGAGCAGTTCTTC. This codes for CASSAGLAGSSYNEQFF.

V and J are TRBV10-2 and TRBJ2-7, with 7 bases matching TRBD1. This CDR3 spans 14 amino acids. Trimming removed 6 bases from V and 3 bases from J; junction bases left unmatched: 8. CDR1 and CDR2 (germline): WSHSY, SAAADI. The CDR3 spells CASREGTVDYEQYF. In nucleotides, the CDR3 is TGCGCCAGCAGGGAAGGGACAGTAGACTACGAGCAGTACTTC.

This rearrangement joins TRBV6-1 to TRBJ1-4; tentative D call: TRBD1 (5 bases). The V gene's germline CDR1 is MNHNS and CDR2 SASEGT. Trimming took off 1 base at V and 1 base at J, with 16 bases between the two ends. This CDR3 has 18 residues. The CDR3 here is CASSEGFLQRGTNEKLFF. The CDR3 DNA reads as TGTGCCAGCAGTGAAGGGTTCTTACAAAGGGGAACTAATGAAAAACTGTTTTTT.

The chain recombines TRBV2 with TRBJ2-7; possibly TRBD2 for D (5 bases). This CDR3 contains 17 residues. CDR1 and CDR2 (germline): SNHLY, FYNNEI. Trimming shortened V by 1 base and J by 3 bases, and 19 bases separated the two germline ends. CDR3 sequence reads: CASSEGNPGSAFYEQYF. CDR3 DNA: TGTGCCAGCAGTGAAGGGAACCCGGGATCGGCTTTCTACGAGCAGTACTTC.

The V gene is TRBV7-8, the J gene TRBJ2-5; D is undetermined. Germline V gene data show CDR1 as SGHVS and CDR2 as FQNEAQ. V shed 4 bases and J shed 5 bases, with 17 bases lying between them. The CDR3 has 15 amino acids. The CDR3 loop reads CASSSQSGPWETQYF. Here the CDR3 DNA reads TGTGCCAGCAGCTCCCAGTCTGGGCCATGGGAGACCCAGTACTTC.

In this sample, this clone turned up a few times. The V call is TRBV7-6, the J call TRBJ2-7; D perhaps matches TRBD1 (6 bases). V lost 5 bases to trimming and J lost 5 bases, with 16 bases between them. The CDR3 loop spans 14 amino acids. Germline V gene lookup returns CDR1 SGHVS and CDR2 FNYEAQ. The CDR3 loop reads CASSDQGLGHEQYF. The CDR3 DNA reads TGTGCCAGCAGCGACCAGGGGCTGGGGCACGAGCAGTACTTC.

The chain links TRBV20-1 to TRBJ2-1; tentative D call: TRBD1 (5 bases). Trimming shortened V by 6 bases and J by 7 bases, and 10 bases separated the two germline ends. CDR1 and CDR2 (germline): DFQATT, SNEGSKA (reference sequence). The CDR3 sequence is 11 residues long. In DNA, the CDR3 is TGCAGTGCCTTCAGGGCGAATGAGCAGTTCTTC. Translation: CSAFRANEQFF.

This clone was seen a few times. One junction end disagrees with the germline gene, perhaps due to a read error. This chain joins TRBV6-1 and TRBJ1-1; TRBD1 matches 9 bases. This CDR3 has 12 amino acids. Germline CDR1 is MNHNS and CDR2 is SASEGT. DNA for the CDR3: TGTGCCAGCAGTGAAGTTAAGGACAGGGGCGACTTT. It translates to CASSEVKDRGDF.

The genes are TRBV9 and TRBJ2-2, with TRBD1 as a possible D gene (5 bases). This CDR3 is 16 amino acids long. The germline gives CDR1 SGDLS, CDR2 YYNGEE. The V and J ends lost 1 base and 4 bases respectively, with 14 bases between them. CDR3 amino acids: CASSVTFGQATGELFF. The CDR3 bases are TGTGCCAGCAGCGTAACTTTTGGACAAGCCACCGGGGAGCTGTTTTTT.

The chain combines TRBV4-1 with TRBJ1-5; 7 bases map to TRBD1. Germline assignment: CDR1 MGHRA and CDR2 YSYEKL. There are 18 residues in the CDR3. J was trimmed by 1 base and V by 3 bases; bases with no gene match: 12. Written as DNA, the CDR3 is TGCGCCAGCAGCCATCAACCGGGACAGTCTTTGAGCAATCAGCCCCAGCATTTT. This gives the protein CASSHQPGQSLSNQPQHF.